This T cell receptor (beta chain) was found in a study of shared clonotypes between healthy human individuals. Per sorted-subset replicate PCR, input was approximately 0.2 ug DNA, representing 30,000 or so T cell genomes. As processed by the authors: ImmunoSEQ yielded junction-only sequences lacking quality scores, so filtering differed. This table comes from immunoSEQ multiplex PCR, and its TCRdb copy is limited to in-frame clones, with some not included. Clone size and the V and J calls come from that table; the DNA yielded D and trimming. The sample records about 2 million clones, approximately 95% being singletons. The CDR3 contains 13 residues. Germline V lookup: CDR1 MDHEN, CDR2 SYDVKM. Trimming cost V 5 bases and J 8 bases, with 15 bases left between them. Cells designated naive CD8 were CD45RO-negative and were positively selected for CCR7, with terminally differentiated effector memory CD45RA+ cells excluded.

Sequenced: naive CD8+ T cells sorted from blood. The sequence was collected from a young man in good health. This chain links TRBV28 with TRBJ1-1, with a possible D match to TRBD1 (6 bases). CDR3 loop: CASSLLGGWEAFF. For the CDR3, the DNA is TGTGCCAGCAGTCTCCTGGGGGGCTGGGAAGCTTTCTTT.